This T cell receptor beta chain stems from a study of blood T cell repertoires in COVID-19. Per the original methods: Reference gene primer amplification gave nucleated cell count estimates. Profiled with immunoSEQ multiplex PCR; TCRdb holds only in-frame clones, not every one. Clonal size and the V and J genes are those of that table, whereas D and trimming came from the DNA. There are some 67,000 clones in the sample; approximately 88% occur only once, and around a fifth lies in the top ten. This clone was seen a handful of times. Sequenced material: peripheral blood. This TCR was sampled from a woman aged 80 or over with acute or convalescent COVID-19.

CDR3: CASSRGTVYGYTF. The CDR3 region has the DNA TGTGCCAGCAGCCGTGGGACAGTTTATGGCTACACCTTC. The rearrangement joins TRBV7-3 to TRBJ1-2; 7 nucleotides line up with TRBD1. The CDR3 sequence is 13 residues long. Germline V CDR1 and CDR2: SGHTA, FQGTGA. The ends lost 5 bases at V and 5 bases at J; junction bases unmatched: 5.